This entry lists 2 T cell receptor beta chains sequenced from one sample in a study of T cells in narcolepsy. Sequencing used immunoSEQ multiplex PCR; TCRdb keeps in-frame clones, though not all of them. The repertoire holds about 25,000 clones, with about 79% as singletons. Sequenced sample: CD45RA- memory CD4+ T cells from PBMCs. These receptors all stem from a human donor with narcolepsy.

This clone has just one count. V gene TRBV6-4 combines with J gene TRBJ2-3; no reliable D call. The CDR3 consists of 14 residues. Per germline, CDR1 MRHNA and CDR2 SNTAGT. Trimming stripped 2 bases from V and 3 bases from J, with 9 bases between. CDR3 sequence: CASSDELGTDTQYF. In DNA form, the CDR3 reads TGTGCCAGCAGTGACGAATTAGGAACAGATACGCAGTATTTT.

V and J are TRBV30 and TRBJ1-2; D possibly corresponds to TRBD1 (6 bases). The V gene lost 2 bases and the J gene lost 6 bases, with 13 bases spanning the gap. This CDR3 is built from 13 residues. CDR1 GTSNPN and CDR2 SVGIG come from the germline V gene (reference sequence). The CDR3 bases are TGTGCCTGGAGTTACCCGACAGGAAATGGCTACACCTTC. The encoded protein is CAWSYPTGNGYTF.